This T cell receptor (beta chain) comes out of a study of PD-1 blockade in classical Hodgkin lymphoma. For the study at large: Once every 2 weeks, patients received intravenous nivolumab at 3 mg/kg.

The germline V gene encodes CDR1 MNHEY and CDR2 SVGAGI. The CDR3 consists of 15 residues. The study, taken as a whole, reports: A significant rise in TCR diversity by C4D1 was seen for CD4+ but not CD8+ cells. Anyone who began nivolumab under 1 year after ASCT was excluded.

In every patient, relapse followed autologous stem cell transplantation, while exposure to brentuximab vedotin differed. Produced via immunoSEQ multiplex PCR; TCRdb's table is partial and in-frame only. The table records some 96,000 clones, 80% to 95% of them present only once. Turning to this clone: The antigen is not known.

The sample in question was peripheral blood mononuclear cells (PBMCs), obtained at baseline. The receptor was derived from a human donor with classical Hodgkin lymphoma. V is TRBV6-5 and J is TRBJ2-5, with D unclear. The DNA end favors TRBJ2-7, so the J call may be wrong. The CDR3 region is CASSYSSRRYYEQYF. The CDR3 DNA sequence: TGTGCCAGCAGTTACTCCTCTCGACGCTACTACGAGCAGTACTTC.